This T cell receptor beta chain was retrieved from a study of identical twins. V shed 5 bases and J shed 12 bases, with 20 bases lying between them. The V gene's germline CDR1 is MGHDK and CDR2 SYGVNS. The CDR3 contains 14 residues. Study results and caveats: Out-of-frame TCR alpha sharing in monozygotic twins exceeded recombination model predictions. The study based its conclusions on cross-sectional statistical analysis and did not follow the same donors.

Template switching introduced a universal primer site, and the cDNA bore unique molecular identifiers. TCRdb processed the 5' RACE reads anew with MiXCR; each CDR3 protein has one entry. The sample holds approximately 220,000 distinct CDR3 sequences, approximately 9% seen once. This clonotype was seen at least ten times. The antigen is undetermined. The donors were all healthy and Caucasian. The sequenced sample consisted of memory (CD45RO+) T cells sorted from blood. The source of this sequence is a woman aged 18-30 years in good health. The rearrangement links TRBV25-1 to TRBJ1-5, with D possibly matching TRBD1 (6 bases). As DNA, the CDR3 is TGTGCCAGCAGTTACCCCCTGTGGGGGGCGAGCCAGCATTTT. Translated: CASSYPLWGASQHF.